The 3 T cell receptor beta chains in this list originate from one sample, sequenced in a study of shared clonotypes between healthy human individuals. The protocol was immunoSEQ multiplex PCR, while the TCRdb copy is restricted to in-frame clones and leaves out a portion. The data contain hundreds of thousands of clones, 73% of them singletons. Sequencing was done on a sample of memory CD4+ T cells sorted from blood. As for subset: CD45RA-negative fraction. The receptors originated from a woman in her thirties in good health.

The V and J genes are TRBV4-2 and TRBJ2-2, with D possibly TRBD2 on 6 matching bases. V was shortened by 0 bases and J by 5 bases, with 10 bases between the two germline ends. The CDR3 has 15 amino acids. Germline V gene data show CDR1 as LGHNA and CDR2 as YNFKEQ. The CDR3, as DNA: TGTGCCAGCAGCCAAGATATGGAGGGAACCGGGGAGCTGTTTTTT. This translates into CASSQDMEGTGELFF.

The rearrangement joins TRBV30 to TRBJ1-3; D is ambiguous. CDR1 GTSNPN and CDR2 SVGIG come from the germline V gene (reference sequence). The CDR3 loop spans 12 amino acids. V lost 0 bases and J lost 2, with 2 bases in between. This CDR3 reads CAWSVAGNTIYF. The DNA of the CDR3 is TGTGCCTGGAGTGTAGCTGGAAACACCATATATTTT.

This CDR3 is CASSGNRDRAWNEQFF. The CDR3, as DNA: TGTGCCAGCAGCGGTAACCGGGACAGGGCTTGGAATGAGCAGTTCTTC. The chain links TRBV7-8 to TRBJ2-1; TRBD1 aligns across 9 bases. Germline V lookup: CDR1 SGHVS, CDR2 FQNEAQ. This CDR3 has 16 residues. V trimming: 5 bases; J trimming: 7 bases; junction bases outside the gene matches: 12.